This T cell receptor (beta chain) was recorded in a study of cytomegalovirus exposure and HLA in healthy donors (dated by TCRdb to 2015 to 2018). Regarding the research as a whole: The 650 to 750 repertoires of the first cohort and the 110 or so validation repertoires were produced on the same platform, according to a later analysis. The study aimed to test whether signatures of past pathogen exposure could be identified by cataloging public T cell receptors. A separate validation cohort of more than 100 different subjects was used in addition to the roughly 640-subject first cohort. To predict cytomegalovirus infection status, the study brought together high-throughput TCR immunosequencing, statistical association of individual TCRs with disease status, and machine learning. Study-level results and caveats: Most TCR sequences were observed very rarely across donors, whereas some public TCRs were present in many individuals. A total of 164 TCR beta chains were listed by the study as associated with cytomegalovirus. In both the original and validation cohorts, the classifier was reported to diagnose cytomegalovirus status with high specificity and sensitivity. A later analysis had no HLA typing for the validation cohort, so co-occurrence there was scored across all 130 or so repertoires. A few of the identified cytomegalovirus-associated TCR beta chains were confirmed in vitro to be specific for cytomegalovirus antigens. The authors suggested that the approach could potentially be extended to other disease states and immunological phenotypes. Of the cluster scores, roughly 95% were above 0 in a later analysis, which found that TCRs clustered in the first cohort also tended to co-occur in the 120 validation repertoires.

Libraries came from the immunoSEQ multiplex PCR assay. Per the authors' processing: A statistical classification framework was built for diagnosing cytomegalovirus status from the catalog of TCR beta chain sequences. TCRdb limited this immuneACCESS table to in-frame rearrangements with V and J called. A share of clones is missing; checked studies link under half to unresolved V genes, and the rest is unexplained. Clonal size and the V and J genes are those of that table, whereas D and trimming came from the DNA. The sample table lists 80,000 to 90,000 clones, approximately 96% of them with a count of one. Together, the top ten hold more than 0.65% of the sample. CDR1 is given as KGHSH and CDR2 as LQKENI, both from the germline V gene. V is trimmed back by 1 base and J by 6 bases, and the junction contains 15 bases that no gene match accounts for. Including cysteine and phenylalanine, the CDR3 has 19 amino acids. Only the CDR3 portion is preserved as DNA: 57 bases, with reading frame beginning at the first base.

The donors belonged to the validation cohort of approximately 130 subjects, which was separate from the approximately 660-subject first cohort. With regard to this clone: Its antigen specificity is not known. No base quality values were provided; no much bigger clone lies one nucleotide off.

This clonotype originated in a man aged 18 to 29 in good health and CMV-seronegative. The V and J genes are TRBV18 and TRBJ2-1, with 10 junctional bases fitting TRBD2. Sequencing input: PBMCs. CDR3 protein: CASSPQAGGLRSGRNEQFF. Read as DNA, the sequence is TGTGCCAGCTCACCACAAGCGGGAGGGCTTCGGTCGGGTCGCAATGAGCAGTTCTTC.